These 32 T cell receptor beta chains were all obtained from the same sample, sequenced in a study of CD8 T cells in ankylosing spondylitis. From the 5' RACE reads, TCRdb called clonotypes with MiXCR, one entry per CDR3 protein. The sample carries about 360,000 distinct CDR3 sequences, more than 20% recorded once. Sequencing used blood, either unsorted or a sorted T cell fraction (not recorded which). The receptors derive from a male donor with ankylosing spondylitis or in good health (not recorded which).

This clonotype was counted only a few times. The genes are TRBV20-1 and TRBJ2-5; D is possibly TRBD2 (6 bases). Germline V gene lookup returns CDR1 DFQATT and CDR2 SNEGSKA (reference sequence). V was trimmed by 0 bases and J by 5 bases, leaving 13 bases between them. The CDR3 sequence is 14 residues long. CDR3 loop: CSARDLWGEETQYF. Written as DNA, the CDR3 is TGCAGTGCTAGAGATCTCTGGGGGGAGGAGACCCAGTACTTC.

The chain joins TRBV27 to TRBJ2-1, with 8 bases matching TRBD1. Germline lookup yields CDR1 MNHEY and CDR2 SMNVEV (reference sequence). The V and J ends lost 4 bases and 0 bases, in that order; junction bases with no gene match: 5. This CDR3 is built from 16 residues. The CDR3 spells CASSSSGGPSYNEQFF. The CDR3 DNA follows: TGTGCCAGCAGTTCTTCAGGGGGCCCCTCCTACAATGAGCAGTTCTTC.

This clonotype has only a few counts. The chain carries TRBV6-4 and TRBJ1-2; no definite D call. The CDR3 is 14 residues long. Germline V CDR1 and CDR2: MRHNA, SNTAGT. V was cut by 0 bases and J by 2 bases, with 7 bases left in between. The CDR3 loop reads CASSDSAVNYGYTF. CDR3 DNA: TGTGCCAGCAGTGACTCCGCGGTGAACTATGGCTACACCTTC.

The CDR3 loop is CASSFRDRVTEAFF. In nucleotides, the CDR3 is TGTGCCAGCAGCTTCCGGGACAGGGTCACTGAAGCTTTCTTT. This sequence joins TRBV7-2 and TRBJ1-1, with TRBD1 matching over 9 bases. Trimming at V came to 3 bases and at J to 4 bases, leaving 3 bases not matched to a gene. CDR1 is SGHTA, CDR2 FQGNSA, per germline. This CDR3 contains 14 residues.

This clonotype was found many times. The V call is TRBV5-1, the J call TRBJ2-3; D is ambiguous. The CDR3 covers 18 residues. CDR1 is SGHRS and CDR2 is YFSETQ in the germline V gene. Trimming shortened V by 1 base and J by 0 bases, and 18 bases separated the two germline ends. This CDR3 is CASSLLPQEYTSTDTQYF. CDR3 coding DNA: TGCGCCAGCAGCTTGCTACCCCAGGAATACACTAGCACAGATACGCAGTATTTT.

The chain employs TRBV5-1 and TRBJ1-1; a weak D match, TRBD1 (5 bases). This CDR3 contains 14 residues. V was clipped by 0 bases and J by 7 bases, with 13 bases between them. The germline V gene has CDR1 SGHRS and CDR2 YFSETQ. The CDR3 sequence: CASSLAWGAGEAFF. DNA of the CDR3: TGCGCCAGCAGCTTGGCCTGGGGCGCGGGTGAAGCTTTCTTT.

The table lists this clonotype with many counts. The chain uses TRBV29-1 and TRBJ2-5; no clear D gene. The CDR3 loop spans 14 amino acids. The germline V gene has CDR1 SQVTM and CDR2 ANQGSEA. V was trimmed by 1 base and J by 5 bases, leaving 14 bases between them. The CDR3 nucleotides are TGCAGCGTTGAAGTAGGGCCCAAGTGGGAGACCCAGTACTTC. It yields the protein CSVEVGPKWETQYF.

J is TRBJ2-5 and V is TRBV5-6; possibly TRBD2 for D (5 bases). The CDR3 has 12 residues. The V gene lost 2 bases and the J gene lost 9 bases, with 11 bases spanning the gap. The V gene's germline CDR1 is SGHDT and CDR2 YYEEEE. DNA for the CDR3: TGTGCCAGCAGCTTTTTGATCGGGGCCCAGTACTTC. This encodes CASSFLIGAQYF. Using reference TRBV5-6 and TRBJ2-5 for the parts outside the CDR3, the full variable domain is DAGVTQSPTHLIKTRGQQVTLRCSPKSGHDTVSWYQQALGQGPQFIFQYYEEEERQRGNFPDRFSGHQFPNYSSELNVNALLLGDSALYLCASSFLIGAQYFGPGTRLLVL.

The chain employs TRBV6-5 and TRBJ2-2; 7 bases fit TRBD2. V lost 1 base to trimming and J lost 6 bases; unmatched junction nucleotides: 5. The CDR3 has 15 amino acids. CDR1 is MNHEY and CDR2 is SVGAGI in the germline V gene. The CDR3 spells CASSYFERGSGELFF. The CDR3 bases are TGTGCCAGCAGTTACTTCGAGCGGGGCTCCGGGGAGCTGTTTTTT.

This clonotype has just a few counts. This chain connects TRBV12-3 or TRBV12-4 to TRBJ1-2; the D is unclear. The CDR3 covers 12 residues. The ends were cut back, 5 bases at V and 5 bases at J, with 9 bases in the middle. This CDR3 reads CASSPILYGYTF. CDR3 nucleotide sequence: TGTGCCAGCAGTCCCATCCTGTATGGCTACACCTTC.

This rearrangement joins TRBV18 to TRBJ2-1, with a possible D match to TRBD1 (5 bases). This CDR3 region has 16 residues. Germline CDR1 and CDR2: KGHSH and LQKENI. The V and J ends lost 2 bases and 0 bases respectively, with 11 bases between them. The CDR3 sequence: CASSPGRVTSYNEQFF. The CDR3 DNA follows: TGTGCCAGCTCACCAGGCAGGGTTACCTCCTACAATGAGCAGTTCTTC.

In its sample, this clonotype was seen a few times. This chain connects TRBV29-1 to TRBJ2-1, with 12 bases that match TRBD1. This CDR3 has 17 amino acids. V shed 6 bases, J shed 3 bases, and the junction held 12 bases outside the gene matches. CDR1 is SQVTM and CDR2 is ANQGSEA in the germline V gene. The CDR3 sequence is CSVPGQGALLNYNEQFF. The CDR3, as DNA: TGCAGCGTGCCGGGACAGGGGGCGTTGCTTAACTACAATGAGCAGTTCTTC.

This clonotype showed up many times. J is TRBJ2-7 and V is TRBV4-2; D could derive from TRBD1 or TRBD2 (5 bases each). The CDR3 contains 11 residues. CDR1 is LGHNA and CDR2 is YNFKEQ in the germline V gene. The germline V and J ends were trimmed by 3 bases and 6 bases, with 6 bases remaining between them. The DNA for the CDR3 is TGTGCCAGCAGCCAGGGGGTCGAGCAGTACTTC. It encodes CASSQGVEQYF.

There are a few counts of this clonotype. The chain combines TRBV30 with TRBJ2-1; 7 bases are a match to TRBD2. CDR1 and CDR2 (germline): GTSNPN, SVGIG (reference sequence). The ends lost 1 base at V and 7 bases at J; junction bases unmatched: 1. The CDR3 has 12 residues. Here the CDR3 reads CAWSAGGNEQFF. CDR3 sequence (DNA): TGTGCCTGGAGTGCGGGGGGAAATGAGCAGTTCTTC.

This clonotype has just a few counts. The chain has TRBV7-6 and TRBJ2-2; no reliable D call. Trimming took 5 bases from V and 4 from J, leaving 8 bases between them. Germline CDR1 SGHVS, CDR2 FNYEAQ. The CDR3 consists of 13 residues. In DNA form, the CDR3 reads TGTGCCAGCAGCCCCCAAAGCACCGGGGAGCTGTTTTTT. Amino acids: CASSPQSTGELFF.

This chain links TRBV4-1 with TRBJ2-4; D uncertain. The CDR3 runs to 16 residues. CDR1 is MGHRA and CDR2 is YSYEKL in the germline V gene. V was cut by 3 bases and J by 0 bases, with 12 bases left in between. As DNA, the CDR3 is TGCGCCAGCAGCCACTCACCGACACTAGCCAAAAACATTCAGTACTTC. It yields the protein CASSHSPTLAKNIQYF.

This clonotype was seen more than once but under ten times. CDR3 DNA sequence: TGCGCCAGCAGCGATAGACAGGGGTCGAACACTGAAGCTTTCTTT. Translated: CASSDRQGSNTEAFF. This chain links TRBV10-2 with TRBJ1-1, with TRBD1 matching 8 bases. The germline V gene encodes CDR1 WSHSY and CDR2 SAAADI. Unmatched junction bases numbered 7, after V lost 6 bases and J lost 1 base. The CDR3 is 15 residues long.

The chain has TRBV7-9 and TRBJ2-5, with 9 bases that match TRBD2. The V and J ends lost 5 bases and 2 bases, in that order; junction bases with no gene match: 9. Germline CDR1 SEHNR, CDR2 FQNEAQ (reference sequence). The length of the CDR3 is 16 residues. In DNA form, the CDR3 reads TGTGCCAGCAGCCCTACCAGCGGGGGGTTTCAAGAGACCCAGTACTTC. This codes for CASSPTSGGFQETQYF.

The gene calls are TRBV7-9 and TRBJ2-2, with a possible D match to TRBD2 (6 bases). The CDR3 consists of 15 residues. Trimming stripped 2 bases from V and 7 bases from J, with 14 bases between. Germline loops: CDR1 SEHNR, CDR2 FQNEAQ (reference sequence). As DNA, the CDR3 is TGTGCCAGCAGCTTAATGGCTAGCGCGAACGGGGAGCTGTTTTTT. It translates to CASSLMASANGELFF.

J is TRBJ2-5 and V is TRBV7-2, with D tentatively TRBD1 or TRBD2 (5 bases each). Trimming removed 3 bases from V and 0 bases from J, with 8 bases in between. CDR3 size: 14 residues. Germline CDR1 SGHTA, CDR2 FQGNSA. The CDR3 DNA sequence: TGTGCCAGCAGCTTGTGGGGGTACCAAGAGACCCAGTACTTC. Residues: CASSLWGYQETQYF. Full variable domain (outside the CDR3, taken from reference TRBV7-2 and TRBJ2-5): GAGVSQSPSNKVTEKGKDVELRCDPISGHTALYWYRQSLGQGLEFLIYFQGNSAPDKSGLPSDRFSAERTGGSVSTLTIQRTQQEDSAVYLCASSLWGYQETQYFGPGTRLLVL.

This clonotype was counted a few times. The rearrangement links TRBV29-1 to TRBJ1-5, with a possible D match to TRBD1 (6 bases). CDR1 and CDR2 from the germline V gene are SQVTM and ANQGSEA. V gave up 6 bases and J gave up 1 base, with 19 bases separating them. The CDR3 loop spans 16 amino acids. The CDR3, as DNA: TGCAGCGTCACAACAGGGCTGGGTGGGAGCAATCAGCCCCAGCATTTT. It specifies CSVTTGLGGSNQPQHF.

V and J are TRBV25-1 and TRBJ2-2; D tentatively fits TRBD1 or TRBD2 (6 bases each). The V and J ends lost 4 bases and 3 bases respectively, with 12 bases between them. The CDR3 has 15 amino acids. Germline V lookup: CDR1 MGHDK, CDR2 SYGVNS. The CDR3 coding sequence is TGTGCCAGCAGTGTCCGGGGGCCCCACACCGGGGAGCTGTTTTTT. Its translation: CASSVRGPHTGELFF.

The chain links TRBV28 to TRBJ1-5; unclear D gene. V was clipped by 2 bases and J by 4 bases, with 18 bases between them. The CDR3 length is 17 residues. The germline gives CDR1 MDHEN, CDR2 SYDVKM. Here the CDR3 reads CASSLLSTGMGNQPQHF. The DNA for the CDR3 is TGTGCCAGCAGTTTACTCTCGACGGGGATGGGTAATCAGCCCCAGCATTTT.

The chain's CDR3 is CAPHDDTGELFF. CDR3 bases: TGTGCCCCTCACGATGACACCGGGGAGCTGTTTTTT. The chain recombines TRBV7-9 with TRBJ2-2; D gene ambiguous. Trimming stripped 11 bases from V and 3 bases from J, with 10 bases between. In germline, CDR1 is SEHNR, CDR2 FQNEAQ (reference sequence). The CDR3 is 12 residues long.

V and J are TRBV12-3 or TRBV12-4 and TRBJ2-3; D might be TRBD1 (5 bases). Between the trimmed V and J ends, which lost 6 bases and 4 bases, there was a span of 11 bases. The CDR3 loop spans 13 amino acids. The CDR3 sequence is CASSPTESDTQYF. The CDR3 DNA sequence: TGTGCCAGCAGCCCGACAGAGTCAGATACGCAGTATTTT.

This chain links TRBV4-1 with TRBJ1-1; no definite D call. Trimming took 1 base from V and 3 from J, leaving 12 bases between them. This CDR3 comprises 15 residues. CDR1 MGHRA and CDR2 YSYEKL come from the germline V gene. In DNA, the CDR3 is TGCGCCAGCAGCCAAGGGACCGCAGAATACACTGAAGCTTTCTTT. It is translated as CASSQGTAEYTEAFF.

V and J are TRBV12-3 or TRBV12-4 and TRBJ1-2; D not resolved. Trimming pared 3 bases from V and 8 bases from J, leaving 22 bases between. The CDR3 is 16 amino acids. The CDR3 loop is CASSLAWEAMRNGYTF. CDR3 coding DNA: TGTGCCAGCAGTTTGGCTTGGGAGGCGATGAGGAACGGCTACACCTTC.

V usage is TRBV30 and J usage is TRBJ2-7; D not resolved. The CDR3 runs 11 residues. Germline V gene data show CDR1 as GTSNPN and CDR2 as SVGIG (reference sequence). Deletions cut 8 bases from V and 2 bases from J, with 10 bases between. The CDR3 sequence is CASRQAYEQYF. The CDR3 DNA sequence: TGTGCCAGTCGTCAGGCCTACGAGCAGTACTTC.

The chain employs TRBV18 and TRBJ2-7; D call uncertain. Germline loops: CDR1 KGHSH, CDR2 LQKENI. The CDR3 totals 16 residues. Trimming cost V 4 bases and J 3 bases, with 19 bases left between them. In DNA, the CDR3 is TGTGCCAGCTCACTCCCGACTCATGGCCCATTCTACGAGCAGTACTTC. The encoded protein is CASSLPTHGPFYEQYF. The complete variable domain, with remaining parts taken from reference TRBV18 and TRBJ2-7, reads NAGVMQNPRHLVRRRGQEARLRCSPMKGHSHVYWYRQLPEEGLKFMVYLQKENIIDESGMPKERFSAEFPKEGPSILRIQQVVRGDSAAYFCASSLPTHGPFYEQYFGPGTRLTVT.

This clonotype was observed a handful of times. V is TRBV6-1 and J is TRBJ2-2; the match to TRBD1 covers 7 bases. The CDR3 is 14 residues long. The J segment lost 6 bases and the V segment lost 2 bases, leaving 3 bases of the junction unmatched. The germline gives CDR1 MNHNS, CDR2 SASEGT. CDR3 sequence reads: CASSETQGAGELFF. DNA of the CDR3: TGTGCCAGCAGTGAAACCCAGGGGGCCGGGGAGCTGTTTTTT.

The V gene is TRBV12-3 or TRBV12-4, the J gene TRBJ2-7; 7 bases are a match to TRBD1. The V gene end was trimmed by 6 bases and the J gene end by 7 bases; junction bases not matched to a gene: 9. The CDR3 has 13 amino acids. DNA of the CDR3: TGTGCCAGCAGATTGGACAGGATGAGTGAGCAGTACTTC. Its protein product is CASRLDRMSEQYF.

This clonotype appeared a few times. DNA of the CDR3: TGTGCCATCAGTGAGAACAGGGGAAACTATGGCTACACCTTC. The encoded protein is CAISENRGNYGYTF. The V and J genes are TRBV10-3 and TRBJ1-2; 7 bases are a match to TRBD1. The germline CDR1 and CDR2 sequences are ENHRY and SYGVKD. The CDR3 runs 14 residues. The V and J ends lost 2 bases and 2 bases, in that order; junction bases with no gene match: 2.